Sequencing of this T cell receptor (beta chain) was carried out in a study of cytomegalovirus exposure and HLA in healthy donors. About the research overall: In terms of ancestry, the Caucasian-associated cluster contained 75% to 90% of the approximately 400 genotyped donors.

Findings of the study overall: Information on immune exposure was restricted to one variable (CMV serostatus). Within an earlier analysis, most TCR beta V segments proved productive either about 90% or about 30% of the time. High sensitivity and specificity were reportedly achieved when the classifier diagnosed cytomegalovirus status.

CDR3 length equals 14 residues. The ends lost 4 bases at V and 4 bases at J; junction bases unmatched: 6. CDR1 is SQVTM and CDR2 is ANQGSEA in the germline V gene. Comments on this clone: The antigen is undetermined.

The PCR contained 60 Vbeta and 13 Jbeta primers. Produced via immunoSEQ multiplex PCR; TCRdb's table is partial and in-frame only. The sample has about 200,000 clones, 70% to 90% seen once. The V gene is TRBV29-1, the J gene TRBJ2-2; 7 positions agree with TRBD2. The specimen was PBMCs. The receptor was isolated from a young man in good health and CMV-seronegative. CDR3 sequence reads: CSVGVTGGTGELFF. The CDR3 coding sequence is TGCAGCGTTGGGGTAACGGGGGGCACCGGGGAGCTGTTTTTT.